This TCR beta chain was recorded in a study of CD8 T cells in Susac syndrome (dated by TCRdb to the late 2010s). Background on the whole study: Whether CD8+ T cell activation and differentiation in Susac syndrome was antigen driven was tested using repertoire sequencing.

The trim is 4 bases for V and 1 base for J, with a gap of 12 bases between the germline ends. CDR1 and CDR2 are read off the germline V gene as SGHRS and YFSETQ. Counted from cysteine to phenylalanine, this CDR3 has 14 amino acids. Only the CDR3 DNA stays, 42 bases, in frame from base 1. Peripheral blood CD8+ and CD4+ T cells from healthy donors, Susac syndrome patients and multiple sclerosis patients were profiled using high-throughput TCR beta sequencing. Healthy donors were age- and sex-matched controls. Bulk CD8+ and CD4+ T cells were purified magnetically by negative isolation, whereas CD8+ TEMRA cells were enriched by FACS. Blood was collected in EDTA tubes and processed within 24 hours, with PBMCs isolated through density gradient centrifugation. PBMCs intended for TCR sequencing were cryopreserved in liquid nitrogen and were subsequently thawed in a 37 degrees C water bath. The sorted or isolated CD4+, CD8+ and CD8+ TEMRA cells had a purity of 90% or higher.

Results the study describes overall, beyond this receptor: The number of individuals in the TCR sequencing and HLA analysis was acknowledged as relatively small.

RNA was extracted with the RNeasy kit and roughly 0.45 to 1 ug was reverse transcribed using random hexamers. The immunoSEQ multiplex PCR assay, covering 54 Vbeta and 13 Jbeta segments, was used to amplify TCR beta CDR3 regions. PCR amplification bias was corrected by using a synthetic template baseline for primer optimization and computational correction. The study's own analysis went as follows. Only productive sequences were kept, with reads annotated to V, D and J genes according to IMGT and analyzed in immunoSEQ Analyzer. Clonality was computed as one minus Shannon entropy normalized by log2 of the number of productive unique sequences. Public and private clones were assessed among the 100 most prevalent clones of each patient and control. Clones were defined as Susac-specific when absent from the healthy and MS cohorts, from approximately 1,100 published viral clones and from other ImmuneACCESS disease sequences. TCRdb redid the processing of the public reads, applying fastp at Q25 and MiXCR, and retained in-frame beta chains. Rows are unified per CDR3 protein, each entry keeping the most common DNA and genes. TCRdb, rather than the study authors, made the V and J calls. The sample contains 140,000 or so distinct CDR3 sequences, approximately 95% of them found a single time. Of the sample, roughly 0.083% falls within the top ten clones.

This clonotype was observed once. No antigen is known for it. No base qualities exist here, and no much larger clone lies one base off it. Evidence from one read is weak. Sequencing used CD4+ T cells from PBMCs. This clonotype originated in a human donor in good health. The chain is made from TRBV5-1 and TRBJ2-7; perhaps TRBD2 is the D gene, with 5 bases matching. The bases are TGCGCCAGCAGCCCAAAGCGGACGTCCTACGAGCAGTACTTC. Its protein reads: CASSPKRTSYEQYF.